The source of this T cell receptor (beta chain) is a study of T-cell memory formation after mild COVID-19. TCRdb reanalysed the 5' RACE reads using MiXCR and keeps one entry per CDR3 protein. Altogether roughly 340,000 distinct CDR3 sequences are present, 15% to 20% being singletons, with the ten largest covering approximately 20%. There are a few counts of this clonotype. The CDR3 sequence is 14 residues long. Trimming pared 5 bases from V and 1 base from J, leaving 12 bases between. Germline V lookup: CDR1 SGHDT, CDR2 YYEEEE. The chain couples TRBV5-6 to TRBJ1-1, with D perhaps matching TRBD1 (6 bases). Sequencing input: PBMCs or a T cell subset sorted from them (not recorded which). The TCR was taken from a young man who had mild COVID-19 (a few samples of this study predate the infection). Cell type and time point are not known. The CDR3 here is CASSPGHANTEAFF. The CDR3 DNA is TGTGCCAGCAGTCCGGGACATGCGAACACTGAAGCTTTCTTT.